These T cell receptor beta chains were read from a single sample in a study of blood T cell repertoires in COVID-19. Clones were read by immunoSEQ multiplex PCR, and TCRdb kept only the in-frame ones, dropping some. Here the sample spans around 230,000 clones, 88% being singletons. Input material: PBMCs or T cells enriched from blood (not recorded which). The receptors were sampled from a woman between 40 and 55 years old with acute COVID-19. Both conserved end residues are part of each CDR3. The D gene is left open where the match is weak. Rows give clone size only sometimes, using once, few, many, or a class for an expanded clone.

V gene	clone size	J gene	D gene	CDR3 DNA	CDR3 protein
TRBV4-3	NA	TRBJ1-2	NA	TGCGCCAGCAGCCAAGGGACGGGAGCTAACTATGGCTACACCTTC	CASSQGTGANYGYTF
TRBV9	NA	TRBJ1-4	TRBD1	TGTGCCAGCAGCGGGACAGGGGGCCTTGCTAATGAAAAACTGTTTTTT	CASSGTGGLANEKLFF
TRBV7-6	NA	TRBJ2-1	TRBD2	TGTGCCAGCAGCGCCGGGACTAGCGGGGACTCCTACAATGAGCAGTTCTTC	CASSAGTSGDSYNEQFF
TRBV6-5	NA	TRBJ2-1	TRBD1	TGTGCCAGCAGGGGGACAGGGGCACGCGATGAGCAGTTCTTC	CASRGTGARDEQFF
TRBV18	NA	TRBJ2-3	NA	TGTGCCAGCTCACCGAGCCTCACAGATACGCAGTATTTT	CASSPSLTDTQYF
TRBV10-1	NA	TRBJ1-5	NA	TGCGCCAAAACTAGGTATAGCAATCAGCCCCAGCATTTT	CAKTRYSNQPQHF
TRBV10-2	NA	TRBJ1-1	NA	TGCGCCAGTTCACGCGAGAGGAACACTGAAGCTTTCTTT	CASSRERNTEAFF
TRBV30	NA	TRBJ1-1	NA	TGTGCCTGGGTGCCCCGCGACACTGAAGCTTTCTTT	CAWVPRDTEAFF
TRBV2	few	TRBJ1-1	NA	TGTGCCAGCAGTGAGAGGGTAGAAGCTTTCTTT	CASSERVEAFF
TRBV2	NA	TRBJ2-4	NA	TGTGCCAGCAGTGTGATTAACGGGAACATTCAGTACTTC	CASSVINGNIQYF
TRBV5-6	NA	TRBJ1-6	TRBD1	TGTGCCAGCAGCTGGGGGACAGGGACTTTGGGACCCCTCCACTTT	CASSWGTGTLGPLHF
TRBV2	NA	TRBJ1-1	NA	TGTGCCAGTGAAGATTATGGGGGCCCGAACACTGAAGCTTTCTTT	CASEDYGGPNTEAFF
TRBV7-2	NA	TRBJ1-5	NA	TGTGCCAGCAGCTTCCGACAGAATCAGCCCCAGCATTTT	CASSFRQNQPQHF
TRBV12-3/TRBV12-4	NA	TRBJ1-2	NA	TGTGCCAGCACCACTCGGTACTATGGCTACACCTTC	CASTTRYYGYTF
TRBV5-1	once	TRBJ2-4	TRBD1	TGCGCCAGCAGCTTCCAGGGGGCCCTCAAAAACATTCAGTACTTC	CASSFQGALKNIQYF
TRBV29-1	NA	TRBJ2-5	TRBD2	TGCAGCGTTGACGCGCGGGGGGGCTTCGGGGAGACCCAGTACTTC	CSVDARGGFGETQYF
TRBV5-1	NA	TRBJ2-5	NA	TGCGCCAGCAGGGGCAGCGGAGAGGTGGGGGAGACCCAGTACTTC	CASRGSGEVGETQYF
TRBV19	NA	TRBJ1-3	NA	TGTGCCAGTAGTACGGCAGGGTTAGGGAACACCATATATTTT	CASSTAGLGNTIYF
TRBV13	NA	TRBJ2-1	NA	TGTGCCAGCAGATCTACGTCCGGCTCCTACAATGAGCAGTTCTTC	CASRSTSGSYNEQFF
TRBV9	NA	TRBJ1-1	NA	TGTGCCAGCAGCGTAGATTACAGGGTGAGCACTGAAGCTTTCTTT	CASSVDYRVSTEAFF
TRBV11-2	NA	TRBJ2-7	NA	TGTGCCAGCAGCTTAGGTAGACAGACCTACGAGCAGTACTTC	CASSLGRQTYEQYF
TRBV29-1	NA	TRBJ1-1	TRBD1	TGCAGCGTTGAAGGGACAGGGGGCACTGAAGCTTTCTTT	CSVEGTGGTEAFF
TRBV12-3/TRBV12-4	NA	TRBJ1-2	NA	TGTGCCAGCAGTTTAAGAGGGAACAATGGCTACACCTTC	CASSLRGNNGYTF
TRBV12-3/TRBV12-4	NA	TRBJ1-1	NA	TGTGCCAGCAGTCTCGGGACACATCTCTTT	CASSLGTHLF
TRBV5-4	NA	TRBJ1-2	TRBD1	TGTGCCAGCAGCTTCCTGGGGACAGGGTCCTATGGCTACACCTTC	CASSFLGTGSYGYTF
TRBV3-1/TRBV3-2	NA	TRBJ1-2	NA	TGTGCCAGCAACACGGGTAACTATGGCTACACCTTC	CASNTGNYGYTF
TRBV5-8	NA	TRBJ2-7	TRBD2	TGTGCCAGCAGCTTGAGGGGCGGGAGGGCCTACGAGCAGTACTTC	CASSLRGGRAYEQYF
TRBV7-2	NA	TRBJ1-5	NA	TGTGCCAGCAGCTCCGCGGGGGGCAGAGCCCAGCATTTT	CASSSAGGRAQHF
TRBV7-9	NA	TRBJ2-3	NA	TGTGCCAGCAGCATACTAGCCACAGATACGCAGTATTTT	CASSILATDTQYF
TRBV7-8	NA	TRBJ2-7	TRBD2	TGTGCCAGCAGCCGGGGACTAACTTACGAGCAGTACTTC	CASSRGLTYEQYF
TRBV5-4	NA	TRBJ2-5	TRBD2	TGTGCCAGCAGCTCGACTAGCGGGAGTAGTGGGGAGACCCAGTACTTC	CASSSTSGSSGETQYF
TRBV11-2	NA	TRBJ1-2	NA	TGTGCCAGCAGCCCGGACAGTAACTATGGCTACACCTTC	CASSPDSNYGYTF
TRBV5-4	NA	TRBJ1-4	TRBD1	TGTGCCAGCAGCTTACAGGGACAGGCAGGTGAAAAACTGTTTTTT	CASSLQGQAGEKLFF
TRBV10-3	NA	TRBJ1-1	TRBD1	TGTGCCATCAGCAGACAGGGACGACCAAACACTGAAGCTTTCTTT	CAISRQGRPNTEAFF
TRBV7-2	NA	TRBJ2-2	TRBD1	TGTGCCAGCAGCCTAGGGACAGGGTCCACCGGGGAGCTGTTTTTT	CASSLGTGSTGELFF
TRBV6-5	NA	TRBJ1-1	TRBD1	TGTGCCAGCAGTTACTCGACAGGCAGGGGGACTGAAGCTTTCTTT	CASSYSTGRGTEAFF
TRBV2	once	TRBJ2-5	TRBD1	TGTGCCAGCTTCCTCGACAGGGGGACCCAGTACTTC	CASFLDRGTQYF
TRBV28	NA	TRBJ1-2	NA	TGTGCCAGCAGCTCCACAGGAATCTATGGCTACACCTTC	CASSSTGIYGYTF
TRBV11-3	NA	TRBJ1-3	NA	TGTGCCAGCAGCTCAGGGGTGGGGAGCTCTGGAAACACCATATATTTT	CASSSGVGSSGNTIYF
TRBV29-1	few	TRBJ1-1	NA	TGCAGCGTTCTTCCGTCGGGGGGCTGGAACACTGAAGCTTTCTTT	CSVLPSGGWNTEAFF
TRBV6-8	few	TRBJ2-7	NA	TGTGCCAGCAACCAGACAGGATACTACGAGCAGTACTTC	CASNQTGYYEQYF
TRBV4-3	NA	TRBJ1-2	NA	TGCGCCAGCAGCCAACAGGGGTACTATGGCTACACCTTC	CASSQQGYYGYTF
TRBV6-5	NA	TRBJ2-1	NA	TGTGCCAGCCAGATGACAGGATTTAGCTCCAATGAGCAGTTCTTC	CASQMTGFSSNEQFF